This T cell receptor (beta chain) was documented in a study of OX40 agonist ivuxolimab in advanced cancers. As regards this clone: Its target is unknown.

The germline gives CDR1 SGHTA, CDR2 FQGTGA. Trimming cost V 3 bases and J 0 bases, with 12 bases left between them. The CDR3 is 17 amino acids. Using immunoSEQ multiplex PCR, the repertoire was profiled, and TCRdb retains in-frame clones only, with some absent. The sample holds about 50,000 clones; 85% to 90% are singletons and the top ten take approximately 0.8%. Study-level results: Clonal expansion by week 6 occurred in CD4+ and CD8+ blood T cells (at 0.1 to 3.0 mg/kg).

The receptor was isolated from an adult with an advanced solid tumor such as melanoma, head and neck, liver or kidney cancer. This specimen was CD4+ or CD8+ T cells sorted from blood, taken in a trial of the OX40 agonist ivuxolimab. V and J are TRBV7-3 and TRBJ2-6; the D is unclear. The CDR3 region is CASSLAPQSSGANVLTF. CDR3 nucleotides: TGTGCCAGCAGCTTGGCCCCTCAGTCCTCTGGGGCCAACGTCCTGACTTTC.